A selection of T cell receptor beta chains follows, all from one sample in a study of tumor-infiltrating lymphocytes in primary liver carcinoma. TCRdb analysed the multiplex PCR reads with MiXCR anew, one entry per CDR3 protein. The sample holds some 190,000 distinct CDR3 sequences; 60% are singletons and the top ten take around three quarters. Sequenced input: peripheral blood. Receptor source: a man aged 40-50 years with primary liver carcinoma and hepatitis B virus infection. CDR3s include the opening cysteine and the closing phenylalanine or tryptophan. Each record gives: J gene, D gene, V gene, clone size, CDR3 protein, CDR3 DNA. A D gene is named only where the DNA matches it firmly. Not all rows give a size; the values are once, few, many and, for expanded clones, a class.

j_gene: TRBJ1-1; d_gene: -; v_gene: TRBV29-1; abundance: -; CDR3aa: CSVDGRDTEAFF; CDR3nt: TGCAGCGTTGATGGGAGGGACACTGAAGCTTTCTTT
j_gene: TRBJ1-5; d_gene: TRBD1; v_gene: TRBV6-5; abundance: -; CDR3aa: CASSYSDRGMGPQHF; CDR3nt: TGTGCCAGCAGTTACTCAGACAGGGGAATGGGTCCCCAGCATTTT
j_gene: TRBJ2-3; d_gene: -; v_gene: TRBV6-5; abundance: -; CDR3aa: CASRRRVSTDTQYF; CDR3nt: TGTGCCAGCCGAAGGAGGGTGAGCACAGATACGCAGTATTTT
j_gene: TRBJ2-2; d_gene: TRBD2; v_gene: TRBV4-2; abundance: few; CDR3aa: CASSQGYGGRGGTGELFF; CDR3nt: TGTGCCAGCAGCCAAGGGTACGGCGGGAGAGGAGGCACCGGGGAGCTGTTTTTT
j_gene: TRBJ2-7; d_gene: -; v_gene: TRBV29-1; abundance: many; CDR3aa: CSVVGDATYEQYF; CDR3nt: TGCAGCGTTGTTGGCGACGCTACCTACGAGCAGTACTTC
j_gene: TRBJ2-1; d_gene: TRBD2; v_gene: TRBV5-1; abundance: once; CDR3aa: CASSFRGLAGEGEQFF; CDR3nt: TGCGCCAGCAGCTTCCGGGGTCTAGCGGGAGAGGGTGAGCAGTTCTTC
j_gene: TRBJ2-7; d_gene: -; v_gene: TRBV11-2; abundance: once; CDR3aa: CASSPGTGSYEYNF; CDR3nt: TGTGCCAGCTCCCCAGGGACGGGCTCCTACGAGTATAACTTC
j_gene: TRBJ2-2; d_gene: TRBD2; v_gene: TRBV14; abundance: -; CDR3aa: CASRSGRKINAGELFF; CDR3nt: TGTGCCAGCCGTAGCGGGAGGAAGATTAACGCCGGGGAGCTGTTTTTT
j_gene: TRBJ2-2; d_gene: TRBD2; v_gene: TRBV11-2; abundance: -; CDR3aa: CASSPIAGENTGQLFF; CDR3nt: TGTGCGAGCAGCCCCATAGCGGGAGAGAACACCGGGCAACTGTTTTTT
j_gene: TRBJ1-1; d_gene: -; v_gene: TRBV29-1; abundance: -; CDR3aa: CSVTQQVTTEAFF; CDR3nt: TGCAGCGTTACCCAACAGGTTACCACTGAAGCTTTCTTT
j_gene: TRBJ1-1; d_gene: -; v_gene: TRBV10-3; abundance: -; CDR3aa: CAISEGISSTEAFF; CDR3nt: TGTGCCATCAGTGAAGGCATTTCTAGCACTGAAGCTTTCTTT
j_gene: TRBJ2-1; d_gene: -; v_gene: TRBV11-2; abundance: many; CDR3aa: CASSLERASSYNEQFF; CDR3nt: TGTGCCAGCAGCTTAGAACGCGCGAGCTCCTACAATGAGCAGTTCTTC
j_gene: TRBJ2-1; d_gene: -; v_gene: TRBV28; abundance: few; CDR3aa: CASSSQGMGQANNEQFF; CDR3nt: TGTGCCAGCAGTTCACAAGGAATGGGTCAAGCCAACAATGAGCAGTTCTTC
j_gene: TRBJ2-1; d_gene: -; v_gene: TRBV29-1; abundance: -; CDR3aa: CSAQNGQQLF; CDR3nt: TGCAGCGCTCAAAACGGGCAGCAGCTCTTC
j_gene: TRBJ2-7; d_gene: -; v_gene: TRBV6-6; abundance: -; CDR3aa: CASSYREVRSYEQYF; CDR3nt: TGTGCCAGCAGTTACCGGGAAGTACGCTCCTACGAGCAGTACTTC
j_gene: TRBJ2-5; d_gene: -; v_gene: TRBV11-2; abundance: -; CDR3aa: CASSLPGACKTQYF; CDR3nt: TGTGCCAGCAGCCTACCCGGTGCGTGCAAGACCCAGTACTTC
j_gene: TRBJ2-7; d_gene: TRBD2; v_gene: TRBV5-6; abundance: once; CDR3aa: CASTSEPIGTSYYEQYF; CDR3nt: TGTGCCAGCACTTCAGAGCCAATCGGGACTAGCTACTACGAGCAGTACTTC
j_gene: TRBJ2-1; d_gene: TRBD2; v_gene: TRBV29-1; abundance: -; CDR3aa: CRVETSGTYNEQFF; CDR3nt: TGCAGAGTCGAGACTAGCGGGACGTACAATGAGCAGTTCTTC
j_gene: TRBJ2-5; d_gene: TRBD1; v_gene: TRBV6-6; abundance: many; CDR3aa: CASSHAYRDSDQETQYF; CDR3nt: TGTGCCAGCAGCCACGCATACCGGGACAGCGACCAAGAGACCCAGTACTTC
j_gene: TRBJ2-7; d_gene: TRBD1; v_gene: TRBV10-2; abundance: many; CDR3aa: CASSEETGVGWTNEQYF; CDR3nt: TGCGCCAGCAGTGAAGAGACAGGGGTTGGCTGGACTAACGAGCAGTACTTC
j_gene: TRBJ1-2; d_gene: -; v_gene: TRBV5-6; abundance: -; CDR3aa: CASSLAGGAGYTF; CDR3nt: TGTGCCAGCAGCTTAGCTGGGGGCGCAGGCTACACCTTC
j_gene: TRBJ2-7; d_gene: TRBD1; v_gene: TRBV11-2; abundance: many; CDR3aa: CASSTGQGNEQYF; CDR3nt: TGTGCCAGCAGTACAGGACAGGGTAACGAGCAGTACTTC